One and the same sample provided the 3 T cell receptor beta chains below, sequenced in a study of vaccination effects on CD4 cells after COVID-19. The assay was immunoSEQ multiplex PCR, and TCRdb's table has in-frame clones only and misses some. The table lists about 45,000 clones, approximately 77% of them singletons. When about ten days of culture had elapsed, CD4+ T cells were isolated. Each participant was administered two doses of either the BNT162b2 or the mRNA-1273 vaccine. Antigens of these TCRs are unknown. Sequenced material: CD4+ T cells from PBMCs cultured without peptide, taken after COVID-19 vaccination. The receptors derive from a human donor who received a COVID-19 vaccine.

The chain joins TRBV14 to TRBJ2-7; tentative D call: TRBD2 (6 bases). CDR1 and CDR2 from the germline V gene are SGHDN and FVKESK. Trimming stripped 1 base from V and 2 bases from J, with 15 bases between. The CDR3 extends over 16 amino acids. CDR3 DNA: TGTGCCAGCAGCCAAGGCGGGGTAGGGGAACCCTACGAGCAGTACTTC. Protein product: CASSQGGVGEPYEQYF.

The chain has TRBV7-2 and TRBJ1-3, with D unclear. The germline V gene encodes CDR1 SGHTA and CDR2 FQGNSA. With 2 bases removed from V and 2 bases from J, the gap between germline ends came to 10 bases. There are 15 residues in the CDR3. CDR3 DNA: TGTGCCAGCAGCTTAACCCAGTTGCCTGGAAACACCATATATTTT. It is translated as CASSLTQLPGNTIYF.

V is TRBV19 and J is TRBJ2-6, with 8 bases identical to TRBD1. Germline-derived CDR1 and CDR2 are LNHDA and SQIVND (reference sequence). With V trimmed by 1 base and J by 0 bases, 5 bases remained unmatched. The CDR3 has 18 amino acids. The CDR3, as DNA: TGTGCCAGTAGTATAGCTAGAGACAGGGGCTCTGGGGCCAACGTCCTGACTTTC. Protein sequence: CASSIARDRGSGANVLTF.